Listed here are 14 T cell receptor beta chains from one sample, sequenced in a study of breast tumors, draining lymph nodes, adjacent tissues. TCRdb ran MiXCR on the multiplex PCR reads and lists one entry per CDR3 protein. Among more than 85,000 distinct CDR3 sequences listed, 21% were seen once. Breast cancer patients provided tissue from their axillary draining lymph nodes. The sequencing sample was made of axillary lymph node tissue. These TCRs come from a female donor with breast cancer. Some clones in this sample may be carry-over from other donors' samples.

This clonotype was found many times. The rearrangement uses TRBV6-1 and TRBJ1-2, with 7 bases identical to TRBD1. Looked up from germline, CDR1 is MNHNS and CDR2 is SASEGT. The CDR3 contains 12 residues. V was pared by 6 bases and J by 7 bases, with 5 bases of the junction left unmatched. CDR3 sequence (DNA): TGTGCCAGCAGGGACAGGAGTTTTGGCTACACCTTC. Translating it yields CASRDRSFGYTF.

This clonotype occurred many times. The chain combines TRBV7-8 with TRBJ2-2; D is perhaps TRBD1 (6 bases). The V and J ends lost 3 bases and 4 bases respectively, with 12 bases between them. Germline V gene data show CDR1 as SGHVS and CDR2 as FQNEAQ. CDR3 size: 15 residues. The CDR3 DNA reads TGTGCCAGCAGCTTGTGGGGGACACGCACCGGGGAGCTGTTTTTT. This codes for CASSLWGTRTGELFF.

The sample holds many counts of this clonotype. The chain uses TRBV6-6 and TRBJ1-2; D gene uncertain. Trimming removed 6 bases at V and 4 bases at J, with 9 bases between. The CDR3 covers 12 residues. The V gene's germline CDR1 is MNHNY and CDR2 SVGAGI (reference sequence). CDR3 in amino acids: CASSPTFYGYTF. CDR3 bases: TGTGCCAGCAGCCCGACCTTCTATGGCTACACCTTC.

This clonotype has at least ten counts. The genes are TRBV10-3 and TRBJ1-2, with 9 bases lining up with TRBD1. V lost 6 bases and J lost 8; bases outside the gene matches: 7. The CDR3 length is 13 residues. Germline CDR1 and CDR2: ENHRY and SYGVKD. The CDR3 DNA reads TGTGCCATCAGAGGGAGGACAGGGGTCGGCTACACCTTC. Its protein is CAIRGRTGVGYTF.

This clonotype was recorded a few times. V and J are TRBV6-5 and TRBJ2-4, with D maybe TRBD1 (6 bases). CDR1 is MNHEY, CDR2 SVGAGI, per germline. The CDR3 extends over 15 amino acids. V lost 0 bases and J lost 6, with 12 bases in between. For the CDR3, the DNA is TGTGCCAGCAGTTACTCGACAGGCAACTTAAACATTCAGTACTTC. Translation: CASSYSTGNLNIQYF.

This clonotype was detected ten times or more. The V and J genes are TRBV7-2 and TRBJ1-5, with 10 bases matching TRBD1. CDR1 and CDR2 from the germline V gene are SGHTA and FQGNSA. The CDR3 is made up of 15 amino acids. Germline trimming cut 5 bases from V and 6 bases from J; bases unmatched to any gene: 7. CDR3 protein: CASSPRTGGPQPQHF. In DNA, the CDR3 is TGTGCCAGCAGCCCAAGGACAGGGGGTCCTCAGCCCCAGCATTTT.

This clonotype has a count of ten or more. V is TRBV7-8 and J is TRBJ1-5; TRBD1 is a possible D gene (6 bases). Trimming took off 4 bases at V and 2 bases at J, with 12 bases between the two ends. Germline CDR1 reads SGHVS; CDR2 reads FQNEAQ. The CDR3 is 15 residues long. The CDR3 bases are TGTGCCAGCAGCTCCAACAGGGCGGGCAATCAGCCCCAGCATTTT. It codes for CASSSNRAGNQPQHF.

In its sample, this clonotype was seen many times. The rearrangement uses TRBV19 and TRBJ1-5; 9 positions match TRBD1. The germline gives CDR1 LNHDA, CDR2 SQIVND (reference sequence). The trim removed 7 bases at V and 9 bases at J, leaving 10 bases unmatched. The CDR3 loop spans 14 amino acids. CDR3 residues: CASKPPGTGWPQHF. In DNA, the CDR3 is TGTGCCAGTAAACCACCCGGGACAGGGTGGCCCCAGCATTTT.

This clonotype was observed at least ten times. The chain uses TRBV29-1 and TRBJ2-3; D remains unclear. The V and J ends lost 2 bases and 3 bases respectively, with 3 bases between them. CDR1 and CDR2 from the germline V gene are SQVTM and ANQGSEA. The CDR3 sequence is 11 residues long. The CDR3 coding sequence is TGCAGCGTTGAAAGTACAGATACGCAGTATTTT. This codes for CSVESTDTQYF.

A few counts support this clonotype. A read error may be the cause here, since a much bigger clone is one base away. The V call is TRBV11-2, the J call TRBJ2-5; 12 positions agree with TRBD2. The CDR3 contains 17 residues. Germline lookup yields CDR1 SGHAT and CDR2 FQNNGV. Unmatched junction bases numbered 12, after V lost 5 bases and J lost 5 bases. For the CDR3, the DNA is TGTGCCAGCAGCCCTAGAGCGACTAGCGGGGGCGGGGAGACCCAGTACTTC. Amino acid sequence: CASSPRATSGGGETQYF.

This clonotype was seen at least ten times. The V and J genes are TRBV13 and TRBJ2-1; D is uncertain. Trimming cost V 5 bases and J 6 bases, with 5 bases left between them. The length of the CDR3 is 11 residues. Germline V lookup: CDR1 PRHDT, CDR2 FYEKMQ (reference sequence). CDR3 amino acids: CASSLSNEQFF. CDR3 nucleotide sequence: TGTGCCAGCAGCCTTAGCAATGAGCAGTTCTTC.

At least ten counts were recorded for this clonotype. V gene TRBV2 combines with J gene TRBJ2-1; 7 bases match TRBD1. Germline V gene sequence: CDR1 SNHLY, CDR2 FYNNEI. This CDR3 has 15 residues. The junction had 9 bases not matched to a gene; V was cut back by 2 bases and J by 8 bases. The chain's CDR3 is CASSERTGQRDEQFF. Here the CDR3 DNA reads TGTGCCAGCAGTGAACGGACAGGCCAAAGAGATGAGCAGTTCTTC.

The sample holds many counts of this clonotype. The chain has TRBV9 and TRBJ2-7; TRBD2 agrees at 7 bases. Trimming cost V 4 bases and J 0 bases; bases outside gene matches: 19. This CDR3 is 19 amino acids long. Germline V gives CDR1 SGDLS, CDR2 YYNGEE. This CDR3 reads CASSPSPSGLMGTSYEQYF. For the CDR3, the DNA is TGTGCCAGCAGCCCTAGTCCTAGCGGTCTTATGGGGACCTCCTACGAGCAGTACTTC.

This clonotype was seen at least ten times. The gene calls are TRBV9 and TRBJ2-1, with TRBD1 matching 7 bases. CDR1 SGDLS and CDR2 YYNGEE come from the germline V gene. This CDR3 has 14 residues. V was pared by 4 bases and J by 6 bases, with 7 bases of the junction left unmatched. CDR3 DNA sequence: TGTGCCAGCAGCCCTCGGGACAGTCCCAATGAGCAGTTCTTC. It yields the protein CASSPRDSPNEQFF.